These 15 T cell receptor beta chains share one sample of origin, sequenced in a study of blood T cells in healthy people across ages. The use of a sample-barcoded 5' primer and a J-beta primer mix characterized a second PCR of 7 to 11 cycles. TCRdb used MiXCR to reprocess the 5' RACE reads, holding one entry per CDR3 protein. The sample contains more than 500,000 distinct CDR3 sequences, about 26% of which appear only once. The material sequenced was blood. Receptor source: a woman in her 70s in good health.

The rearrangement joins TRBV5-1 to TRBJ2-3; D unresolved. V was cut by 3 bases and J by 1 base, with 6 bases left in between. CDR3 length equals 13 residues. The germline gives CDR1 SGHRS, CDR2 YFSETQ. CDR3 sequence: CASSSEGTDTQYF. The CDR3 region has the DNA TGCGCCAGCAGCTCAGAGGGCACAGATACGCAGTATTTT.

Details on this clonotype: Germline and junction disagree at one end, which may indicate a read error. This rearrangement joins TRBV3-1 to TRBJ1-1; 10 bases are shared with TRBD1. CDR1 LGHDT and CDR2 YNNKEL come from the germline V gene (reference sequence). This CDR3 is 15 amino acids long. The CDR3 protein is CASSQDGTGASEAFF. CDR3 in DNA: TGTGCCAGCAGTCAAGATGGGACAGGGGCCTCCGAAGCTTTCTTT. The variable domain in full, with the rest retrieved from reference TRBV3-1 and TRBJ1-1, is DTAVSQTPKYLVTQMGNDKSIKCEQNLGHDTMYWYKQDSKKFLKIMFSYNNKELIINETVPNRFSPKSPDKAHLNLHINSLELGDSAVYFCASSQDGTGASEAFFGQGTRLTVV.

This clonotype came up a few times. The J gene is TRBJ2-3, the V gene TRBV3-1; D not resolved. The germline V gene has CDR1 LGHDT and CDR2 YNNKEL (reference sequence). There are 12 residues in the CDR3. V lost 2 bases and J 6 bases, leaving 6 bases between the germline ends. This CDR3 reads CASSQQADTQYF. As DNA, the CDR3 is TGTGCCAGCAGCCAACAGGCGGATACGCAGTATTTT.

The V and J genes are TRBV18 and TRBJ2-5, with 10 positions matching TRBD2. The CDR3 is made up of 14 amino acids. With V trimmed by 0 bases and J by 12 bases, 7 bases remained unmatched. The germline CDR1 and CDR2 sequences are KGHSH and LQKENI. The CDR3 DNA follows: TGTGCCAGCTCACCACCGCTAGCGGGGGATTATAAGTACTTC. Its translation is CASSPPLAGDYKYF. The variable domain in full, completed from reference TRBV18 and TRBJ2-5, reads NAGVMQNPRHLVRRRGQEARLRCSPMKGHSHVYWYRQLPEEGLKFMVYLQKENIIDESGMPKERFSAEFPKEGPSILRIQQVVRGDSAAYFCASSPPLAGDYKYFGPGTRLLVL.

The gene calls are TRBV7-9 and TRBJ1-4; the D gene is possibly TRBD1 (5 bases). In germline, CDR1 is SEHNR, CDR2 FQNEAQ (reference sequence). V lost 1 base, J lost 5 bases, and 5 bases lay in between. CDR3 length: 13 residues. The CDR3 region is CASSLGDNEKLFF. Written as DNA, the CDR3 is TGTGCCAGCAGCTTAGGGGACAATGAAAAACTGTTTTTT.

This clonotype appeared a few times. J is TRBJ2-7 and V is TRBV18; D uncertain. V was pared by 0 bases and J by 5 bases, with 11 bases between. The CDR3 is made up of 14 amino acids. The germline gives CDR1 KGHSH, CDR2 LQKENI. CDR3 sequence: CASSPPARRNEQYF. The CDR3 nucleotides read TGTGCCAGCTCACCACCGGCCAGGCGGAACGAGCAGTACTTC. The full variable domain, with the rest looked up from reference TRBV18 and TRBJ2-7, is NAGVMQNPRHLVRRRGQEARLRCSPMKGHSHVYWYRQLPEEGLKFMVYLQKENIIDESGMPKERFSAEFPKEGPSILRIQQVVRGDSAAYFCASSPPARRNEQYFGPGTRLTVT.

This chain joins TRBV5-1 and TRBJ2-1; TRBD1 matches 8 bases. CDR3 length: 15 amino acids. The V and J ends lost 0 bases and 8 bases, in that order; junction bases with no gene match: 7. Germline V gene data show CDR1 as SGHRS and CDR2 as YFSETQ. The CDR3: CASSLVQGARDEQFF. In DNA form, the CDR3 reads TGCGCCAGCAGCTTGGTCCAGGGGGCGCGGGATGAGCAGTTCTTC. The full variable domain, completed using reference TRBV5-1 and TRBJ2-1, is KAGVTQTPRYLIKTRGQQVTLSCSPISGHRSVSWYQQTPGQGLQFLFEYFSETQRNKGNFPGRFSGRQFSNSRSEMNVSTLELGDSALYLCASSLVQGARDEQFFGPGTRLTVL.

The chain is built from TRBV20-1 and TRBJ1-2, with unresolved D. Germline V gene lookup returns CDR1 DFQATT and CDR2 SNEGSKA (reference sequence). Trimming left V 6 bases short and J 5 bases short, with 13 bases between. This CDR3 is built from 12 residues. The CDR3 DNA follows: TGCAGTGCCAGTAACCAGGCGTATGGCTACACCTTC. This codes for CSASNQAYGYTF.

On this clonotype itself: Sequence at one end of the junction differs from germline and may be a read error. This sequence joins TRBV3-1 and TRBJ1-4; a possible D gene is TRBD1 (5 bases). Germline CDR1 reads LGHDT; CDR2 reads YNNKEL (reference sequence). The length of the CDR3 is 14 residues. This CDR3 is CASSQVAGNEKLFF. In DNA, the CDR3 is TGTGCCAGTAGCCAAGTGGCAGGGAATGAAAAACTGTTTTTT. The variable domain in full, completed from reference TRBV3-1 and TRBJ1-4, reads DTAVSQTPKYLVTQMGNDKSIKCEQNLGHDTMYWYKQDSKKFLKIMFSYNNKELIINETVPNRFSPKSPDKAHLNLHINSLELGDSAVYFCASSQVAGNEKLFFGSGTQLSVL.

This clonotype was counted between two and nine times. J is TRBJ2-5 and V is TRBV4-3, with D uncertain. The J call could be wrong; TRBJ2-1 is a better fit for the DNA end. This CDR3 spans 14 amino acids. From germline, CDR1 is LGHNA and CDR2 YSLEER. The CDR3 bases are TGCGCCAGCAGCCAAGATCCTCAGAGGAATGAGCAGTTCTTC. Translating it yields CASSQDPQRNEQFF.

The DNA of the CDR3 is TGCAGTGCTAGAGGGACAGGGACTACCTACGAGCAGTACTTC. Its protein product is CSARGTGTTYEQYF. The rearrangement joins TRBV20-1 to TRBJ2-7; TRBD1 might be the D (8 bases). V lost 1 base and J 2 bases, leaving 12 bases between the germline ends. CDR1 is DFQATT, CDR2 SNEGSKA, per germline (reference sequence). This CDR3 contains 14 residues.

This chain uses TRBV12-3 or TRBV12-4 with TRBJ2-4; a weak D match, TRBD1 (5 bases). The CDR3 sequence is 15 residues long. V lost 5 bases, J lost 3 bases, and 14 bases lay in between. The DNA for the CDR3 is TGTGCCAGCAGTCGTACAGGTGACGGCAAAAACATTCAGTACTTC. This gives the protein CASSRTGDGKNIQYF.

The J gene is TRBJ1-5, the V gene TRBV27; D possibly corresponds to TRBD1 (5 bases). This CDR3 has 15 residues. The V end lost 6 bases, the J end lost 7 bases, and 19 bases lay between the germline ends. Germline CDR1 reads MNHEY; CDR2 reads SMNVEV (reference sequence). In DNA, the CDR3 is TGTGCCAGCAGCCGTCTGGGGGGAGTGCGGCAGCCCCAGCATTTT. Translated, it gives CASSRLGGVRQPQHF.

The genes are TRBV10-3 and TRBJ1-1, with 7 nucleotides matching TRBD1. The germline gives CDR1 ENHRY, CDR2 SYGVKD. The V gene end was trimmed by 0 bases and the J gene end by 7 bases; junction bases not matched to a gene: 5. The CDR3 spans 14 residues. The CDR3 DNA follows: TGTGCCATCAGTGAGTCGGGACAGACGGGTGAAGCTTTCTTT. Residues: CAISESGQTGEAFF.

The chain uses TRBV3-1 and TRBJ2-2; D is perhaps TRBD1 (6 bases). V lost 3 bases and J 6 bases, leaving 14 bases between the germline ends. Per the germline V gene, CDR1 is LGHDT and CDR2 is YNNKEL (reference sequence). The CDR3 runs to 15 residues. Written as DNA, the CDR3 is TGTGCCAGCAGCCAGACTACAGGGATGGCCGGGGAGCTGTTTTTT. It is translated as CASSQTTGMAGELFF.